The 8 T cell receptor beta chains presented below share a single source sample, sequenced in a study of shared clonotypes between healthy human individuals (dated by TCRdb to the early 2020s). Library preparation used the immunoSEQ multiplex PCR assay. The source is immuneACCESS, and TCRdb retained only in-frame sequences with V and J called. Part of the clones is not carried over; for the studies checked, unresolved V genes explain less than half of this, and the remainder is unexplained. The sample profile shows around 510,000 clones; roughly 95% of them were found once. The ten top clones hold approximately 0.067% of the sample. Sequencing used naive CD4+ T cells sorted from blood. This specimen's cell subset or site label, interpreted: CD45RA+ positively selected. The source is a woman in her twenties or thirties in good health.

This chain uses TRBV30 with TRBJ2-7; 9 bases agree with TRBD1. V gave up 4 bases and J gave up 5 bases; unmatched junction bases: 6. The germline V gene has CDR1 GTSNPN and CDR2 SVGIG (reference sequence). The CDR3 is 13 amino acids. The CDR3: CAWTAGTGHEQYF. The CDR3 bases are TGTGCCTGGACGGCCGGGACAGGGCACGAGCAGTACTTC.

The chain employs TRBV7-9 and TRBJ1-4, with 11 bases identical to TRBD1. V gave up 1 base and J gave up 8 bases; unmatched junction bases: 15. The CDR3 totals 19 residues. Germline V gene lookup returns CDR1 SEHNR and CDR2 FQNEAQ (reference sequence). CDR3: CASSLVLGQGVPLEEKLFF. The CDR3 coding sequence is TGTGCCAGCAGCTTAGTCCTGGGACAGGGGGTTCCCCTAGAGGAAAAACTGTTTTTT.

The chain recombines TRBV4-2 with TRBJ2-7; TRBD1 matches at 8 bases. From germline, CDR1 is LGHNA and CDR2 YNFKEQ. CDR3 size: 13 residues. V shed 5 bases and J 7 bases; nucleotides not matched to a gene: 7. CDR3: CASSFQGAQEQYF. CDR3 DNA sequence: TGTGCCAGCAGCTTTCAGGGGGCACAGGAGCAGTACTTC.

CDR3 in DNA: TGCAGTGCTAGTCAAACTGAAGCTTTCTTT. Residues: CSASQTEAFF. This chain links TRBV20-1 with TRBJ1-1; D not resolved. The length of the CDR3 is 10 residues. The germline V gene encodes CDR1 DFQATT and CDR2 SNEGSKA (reference sequence). V shed 3 bases and J shed 5 bases, with 4 bases lying between them.

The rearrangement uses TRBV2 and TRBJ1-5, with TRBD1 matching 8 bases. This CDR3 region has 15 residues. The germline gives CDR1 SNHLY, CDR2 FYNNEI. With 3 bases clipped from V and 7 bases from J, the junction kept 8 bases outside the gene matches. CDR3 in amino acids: CASSDRQGARQPQHF. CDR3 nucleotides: TGTGCCAGCAGTGATAGGCAGGGGGCTCGGCAGCCCCAGCATTTT.

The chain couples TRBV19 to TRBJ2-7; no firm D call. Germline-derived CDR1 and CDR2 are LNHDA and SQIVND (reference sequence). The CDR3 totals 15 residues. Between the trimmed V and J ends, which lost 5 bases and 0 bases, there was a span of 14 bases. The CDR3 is CASSSKVGFSYEQYF. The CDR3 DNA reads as TGTGCCAGTAGTTCGAAGGTGGGCTTCTCCTACGAGCAGTACTTC.

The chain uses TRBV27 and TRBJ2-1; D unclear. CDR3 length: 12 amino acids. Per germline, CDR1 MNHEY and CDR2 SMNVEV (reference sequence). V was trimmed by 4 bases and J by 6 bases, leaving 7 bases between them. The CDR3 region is CASSSKGNEQFF. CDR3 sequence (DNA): TGTGCCAGCAGTTCCAAAGGCAATGAGCAGTTCTTC.

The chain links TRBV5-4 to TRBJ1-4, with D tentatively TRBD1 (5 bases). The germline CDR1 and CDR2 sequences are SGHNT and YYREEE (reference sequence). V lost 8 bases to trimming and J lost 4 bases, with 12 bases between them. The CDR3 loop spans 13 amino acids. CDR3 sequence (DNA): TGTGCCAGTAACCGGGACTTTAATGAAAAACTGTTTTTT. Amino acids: CASNRDFNEKLFF.